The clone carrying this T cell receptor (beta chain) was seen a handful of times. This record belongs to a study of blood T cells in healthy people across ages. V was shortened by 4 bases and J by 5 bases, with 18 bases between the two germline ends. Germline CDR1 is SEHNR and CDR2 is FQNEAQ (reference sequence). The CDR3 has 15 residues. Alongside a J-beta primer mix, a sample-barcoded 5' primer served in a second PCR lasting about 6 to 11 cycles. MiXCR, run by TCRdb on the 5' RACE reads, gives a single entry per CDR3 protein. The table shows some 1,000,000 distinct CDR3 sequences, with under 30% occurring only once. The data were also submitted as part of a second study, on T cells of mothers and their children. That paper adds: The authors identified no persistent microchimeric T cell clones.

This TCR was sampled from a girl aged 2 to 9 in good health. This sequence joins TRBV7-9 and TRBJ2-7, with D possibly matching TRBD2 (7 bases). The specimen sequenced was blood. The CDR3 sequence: CASSSWGGGLHEQYF. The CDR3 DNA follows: TGTGCCAGCAGCTCCTGGGGAGGGGGACTCCACGAGCAGTACTTC.